This TCR beta chain stems from a study of cytotoxic CD8 clonotypes in ibrutinib-treated CLL. Study overall: Sample averages reached 250,000 to 300,000 productive templates and 85,000 to 100,000 productive rearrangements.

Germline-derived CDR1 and CDR2 are SGHRS and YFSETQ. Trimming stripped 3 bases from V and 10 bases from J, with 14 bases between. The CDR3 is 13 residues long. Data came from immunoSEQ multiplex PCR; TCRdb stores just in-frame clones and leaves some out. The table records hundreds of thousands of clones, roughly 77% of them present only once. The TCR sequence derives from a human donor with chronic lymphocytic leukemia. The source material was PBMCs, sampled after 12 months of ibrutinib treatment. The chain recombines TRBV5-1 with TRBJ2-1, with a tentative D call TRBD2 (6 bases). CDR3 sequence: CASSSGDLREQFF. The CDR3 nucleotides are TGCGCCAGCAGCTCGGGGGACTTGCGCGAGCAGTTCTTC.